Listed here are 20 T cell receptor beta chains from one sample, sequenced in a study of breast tumors, draining lymph nodes, adjacent tissues. TCRdb redid the calling of the multiplex PCR reads with MiXCR, one entry per CDR3 protein. The sample includes about 140,000 distinct CDR3 sequences, 32% of them seen just once. Breast cancer patients provided tissue from their axillary draining lymph nodes. The sequenced sample was axillary lymph node tissue. Receptor source: a female donor with breast cancer. Some clones in this sample may be carry-over from other donors' samples.

V and J are TRBV10-1 and TRBJ2-3, with 9 bases fitting TRBD2. Germline V gene lookup returns CDR1 WNHNN and CDR2 SYGVQD (reference sequence). This CDR3 comprises 16 residues. Trimming cost V 6 bases and J 5 bases; bases outside gene matches: 12. For the CDR3, the DNA is TGCGCCAGCAGACTGGGTAGCGGGGGCCACGGAGATACGCAGTATTTT. It translates to CASRLGSGGHGDTQYF.

The gene calls are TRBV18 and TRBJ2-2, with 10 positions matching TRBD1. CDR1 and CDR2 from the germline V gene are KGHSH and LQKENI. The CDR3 runs to 17 residues. Unmatched junction bases numbered 9, after V lost 4 bases and J lost 4 bases. The CDR3 reads CASSLTATGGVTGELFF. The CDR3 nucleotides are TGTGCCAGCTCACTAACGGCGACAGGGGGCGTCACCGGGGAGCTGTTTTTT. Supplemented by reference TRBV18 and TRBJ2-2, the full variable domain reads NAGVMQNPRHLVRRRGQEARLRCSPMKGHSHVYWYRQLPEEGLKFMVYLQKENIIDESGMPKERFSAEFPKEGPSILRIQQVVRGDSAAYFCASSLTATGGVTGELFFGEGSRLTVL.

This clonotype was counted ten times or more. The chain has TRBV27 and TRBJ1-6; D possibly corresponds to TRBD1 (6 bases). Germline assignment: CDR1 MNHEY and CDR2 SMNVEV (reference sequence). The CDR3 extends over 17 amino acids. V was cut by 5 bases and J by 4 bases, with 18 bases left in between. The CDR3 DNA follows: TGTGCCAGCAGTCTCGGGACACTCGGAGGTTATAATTCACCCCTCCACTTT. Translated: CASSLGTLGGYNSPLHF.

This clonotype was counted at least ten times. The genes are TRBV5-6 and TRBJ1-5; D is unclear. V was pared by 5 bases and J by 5 bases, with 11 bases between. From germline, CDR1 is SGHDT and CDR2 YYEEEE. CDR3 length equals 13 residues. CDR3 protein: CASSYSIDQPQHF. As DNA, the CDR3 is TGTGCCAGCAGTTATAGTATTGATCAGCCCCAGCATTTT.

J is TRBJ1-1 and V is TRBV20-1; D is possibly TRBD1 (6 bases). Trimming removed 0 bases at V and 3 bases at J, with 17 bases between. In germline, CDR1 is DFQATT, CDR2 SNEGSKA (reference sequence). The CDR3 is 16 amino acids. The CDR3 region is CSAREITQGWDTEAFF. CDR3 bases: TGCAGTGCTAGAGAAATCACACAGGGCTGGGACACTGAAGCTTTCTTT.

This sequence joins TRBV7-8 and TRBJ2-5; 8 bases align to TRBD2. CDR3 length equals 14 residues. V gave up 3 bases and J gave up 5 bases; unmatched junction bases: 5. Looked up from germline, CDR1 is SGHVS and CDR2 is FQNEAQ. Here the CDR3 DNA reads TGTGCCAGCAGCTTGAGGGCTAGCGGGGAGACCCAGTACTTC. This gives the protein CASSLRASGETQYF.

This clonotype was counted at least ten times. This rearrangement joins TRBV2 to TRBJ2-5; 11 bases agree with TRBD2. The CDR3 runs to 14 residues. The J segment lost 12 bases and the V segment lost 6 bases, leaving 12 bases of the junction unmatched. CDR1 and CDR2 (germline): SNHLY, FYNNEI. The CDR3 spells CASSLGVSGGVKYF. DNA for the CDR3: TGTGCCAGCAGCCTGGGAGTTAGCGGGGGGGTAAAGTACTTC. Drawing the rest from reference TRBV2 and TRBJ2-5, the complete variable domain is EPEVTQTPSHQVTQMGQEVILRCVPISNHLYFYWYRQILGQKVEFLVSFYNNEISEKSEIFDDQFSVERPDGSNFTLKIRSTKLEDSAMYFCASSLGVSGGVKYFGPGTRLLVL.

This clonotype occurred many times. V is TRBV5-6 and J is TRBJ1-6, with 7 bases that match TRBD1. CDR3 length: 18 residues. V gave up 4 bases and J gave up 10 bases; unmatched junction bases: 20. Germline V CDR1 and CDR2: SGHDT, YYEEEE. CDR3: CASSRAGTAGFSLSPLHF. CDR3 coding DNA: TGTGCCAGCAGCCGAGCCGGGACAGCGGGGTTCAGTCTCTCACCCCTCCACTTT.

Remarks on this clonotype: With a much larger clone just one base away, this may be a read error. The chain links TRBV5-6 to TRBJ2-7; D gene unclear. The germline V and J ends were trimmed by 0 bases and 6 bases, with 7 bases remaining between them. CDR1 and CDR2 from the germline V gene are SGHDT and YYEEEE. CDR3 size: 12 residues. The chain's CDR3 is CASSLGNSEQYV. CDR3 DNA sequence: TGTGCCAGCAGCTTGGGCAACTCCGAGCAGTACGTC.

The CDR3 DNA is TGTGCCAGCAGCTACAAAAGCGTAGCCAAAAACATTCAGTACTTC. This codes for CASSYKSVAKNIQYF. The chain combines TRBV5-4 with TRBJ2-4; D is undetermined. The CDR3 consists of 15 residues. Trimming pared 3 bases from V and 0 bases from J, leaving 10 bases between. CDR1 is SGHNT, CDR2 YYREEE, per germline (reference sequence).

As to this clonotype: As the CDR3 is not closed by the conserved phenylalanine or tryptophan, this likely results from a read error. The DNA is omitted, as the CDR3 cannot be located on it reliably, and the CDR3 follows TCRdb's listing. The chain uses TRBV7-7 and TRBJ2-1. Germline loops: CDR1 SSHAT, CDR2 FNYEAQ (reference sequence). The CDR3 length is 10 residues, termini included. The CDR3 loop reads CASSLAPSLG.

This clonotype was detected only a few times. CDR3 loop: CASKQDRGRLDTEAFF. Written as DNA, the CDR3 is TGCGCCAGCAAACAGGACAGGGGGCGGCTGGACACTGAAGCTTTCTTT. This chain uses TRBV4-3 with TRBJ1-1, with 11 bases lining up with TRBD1. Germline V CDR1 and CDR2: LGHNA, YSLEER. The CDR3 spans 16 residues. V shed 7 bases, J shed 3 bases, and the junction held 10 bases outside the gene matches.

The V gene is TRBV20-1, the J gene TRBJ2-7; 7 positions agree with TRBD1. This CDR3 is built from 14 residues. Germline trimming cut 1 base from V and 5 bases from J; bases unmatched to any gene: 8. Germline V lookup: CDR1 DFQATT, CDR2 SNEGSKA (reference sequence). The CDR3 loop reads CSARVPTGFNEQYF. CDR3 bases: TGCAGTGCTAGAGTTCCGACAGGGTTCAACGAGCAGTACTTC.

There are many counts of this clonotype. This rearrangement joins TRBV20-1 to TRBJ2-3; 11 nucleotides align to TRBD1. The junction had 7 bases not matched to a gene; V was cut back by 2 bases and J by 0 bases. The CDR3 sequence is 17 residues long. The germline CDR1 and CDR2 sequences are DFQATT and SNEGSKA (reference sequence). The CDR3 loop reads CSARIGTGGTSTDTQYF. CDR3 DNA: TGCAGTGCTAGAATTGGGACAGGGGGGACTAGCACAGATACGCAGTATTTT.

The gene calls are TRBV19 and TRBJ1-1; D gene ambiguous. This CDR3 comprises 16 residues. V lost 8 bases, J lost 5 bases, and 24 bases lay in between. The germline gives CDR1 LNHDA, CDR2 SQIVND (reference sequence). In DNA, the CDR3 is TGTGCCAGTTCCCTCCGGGAAATAGAGCAGAGGACTGAAGCTTTCTTT. It encodes CASSLREIEQRTEAFF.

CDR3 region: CASSFMAGQGANVLTF. The CDR3 DNA reads as TGTGCCAGCAGCTTTATGGCTGGACAGGGTGCCAACGTCCTGACTTTC. This chain joins TRBV7-2 and TRBJ2-6, with TRBD1 matching over 8 bases. The CDR3 has 16 residues. V lost 3 bases to trimming and J lost 7 bases; unmatched junction nucleotides: 8. Germline-derived CDR1 and CDR2 are SGHTA and FQGNSA. Full variable domain (outside the CDR3, taken from reference TRBV7-2 and TRBJ2-6): GAGVSQSPSNKVTEKGKDVELRCDPISGHTALYWYRQSLGQGLEFLIYFQGNSAPDKSGLPSDRFSAERTGGSVSTLTIQRTQQEDSAVYLCASSFMAGQGANVLTFGAGSRLTVL.

J is TRBJ1-1 and V is TRBV4-1; a weak D match, TRBD1 (5 bases). V was clipped by 0 bases and J by 7 bases, with 9 bases between them. In germline, CDR1 is MGHRA, CDR2 YSYEKL. The CDR3 has 13 amino acids. CDR3 coding DNA: TGCGCCAGCAGCCAAGATGGGGGGATTGAAGCTTTCTTT. Amino acids: CASSQDGGIEAFF.

A remark on this clonotype: Here the CDR3 omits its conserved ending phenylalanine or tryptophan, so a read error is the likely source. This sequence joins TRBV6-6 and TRBJ1-2, with a weak D call TRBD1 (5 bases). Germline CDR1 is MNHNY and CDR2 is SVGAGI (reference sequence). The CDR3 sequence is 14 residues long. The V end was cut by 7 bases, the J end by 5 bases, with 17 bases between. For the CDR3, the DNA is TGTGCCAGCAACCACCGGGACGGGACGTATGGCTACACCCTC. Translating it yields CASNHRDGTYGYTL.

Points on this clonotype: A much larger clone sits a single nucleotide away, making a read error possible. The chain carries TRBV7-9 and TRBJ2-5, with 7 bases aligning to TRBD1. The CDR3 extends over 15 amino acids. Germline-derived CDR1 and CDR2 are SEHNR and FQNEAQ (reference sequence). CDR3 bases: TGTACCAGCAGCTCTACACTGACAGGGTGGGAGACCCAGCACTTC. It is translated as CTSSSTLTGWETQHF.

This clonotype appeared a few times. A much larger clonotype is one base distant, so this may be a read error. Written as DNA, the CDR3 is TGTGCCAACAGTTTTATCACAGGGTTTTCTGGAAACACCATATATTTT. Translating it yields CANSFITGFSGNTIYF. The V call is TRBV6-6, the J call TRBJ1-3, with D maybe TRBD1 (6 bases). The V gene's germline CDR1 is MNHNY and CDR2 SVGAGI (reference sequence). The CDR3 has 16 residues.